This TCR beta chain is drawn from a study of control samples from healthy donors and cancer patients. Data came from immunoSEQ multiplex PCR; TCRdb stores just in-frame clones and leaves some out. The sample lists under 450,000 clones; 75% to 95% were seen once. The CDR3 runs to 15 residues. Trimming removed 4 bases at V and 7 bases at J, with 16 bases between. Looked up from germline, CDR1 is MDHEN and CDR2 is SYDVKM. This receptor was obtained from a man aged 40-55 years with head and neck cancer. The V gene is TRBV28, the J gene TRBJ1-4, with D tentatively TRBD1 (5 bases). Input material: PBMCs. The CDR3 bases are TGTGCCAGCAGTTCTCCCCCGGCAGGGAGTGAAAAACTGTTTTTT. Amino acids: CASSSPPAGSEKLFF.